Detailed here is one T cell receptor (beta chain). Its antigen is currently unknown. From germline, CDR1 is LGHNA and CDR2 YNFKEQ. With 0 bases removed from V and 7 bases from J, the gap between germline ends came to 6 bases. The CDR3 loop spans 13 amino acids. The sample comes from a study of CD8 T cells in ankylosing spondylitis. TCRdb re-called the 5' RACE reads with MiXCR, one entry per CDR3 protein. The data hold about 800,000 distinct CDR3 sequences, with approximately 12% observed a single time. General observations from the study: The study identified a TCR beta motif of several highly homologous variants that appeared characteristic of ankylosing spondylitis blood. Reactive arthritis synovial fluid and blood were previously reported to contain some motif variants.

The sequencing input was blood, either unsorted or a sorted T cell fraction (not recorded which). The chain uses TRBV4-2 and TRBJ1-4; D gene unclear. This clonotype was obtained from a male donor with ankylosing spondylitis. CDR3 nucleotides: TGTGCCAGCAGCCAAGAATGGGGTGAAAAACTGTTTTTT. This encodes CASSQEWGEKLFF.